This T cell receptor beta chain was captured in a study of tumor T cells in aggressive B-cell lymphoma. Trimming took 5 bases from V and 3 from J, leaving 10 bases between them. Germline-derived CDR1 and CDR2 are SGHVS and FQNEAQ. The CDR3 is 13 residues long. Measured with immunoSEQ multiplex PCR; TCRdb has only the in-frame clones, and not every one. The data show about 3,500 clones, about 94% seen once. This chain links TRBV7-8 with TRBJ1-2; D is ambiguous. The sequenced sample was tumor tissue. The sequence was obtained from an adult with diffuse large B cell lymphoma. The CDR3 sequence: CASSNREDYGYTF. The CDR3 DNA reads TGTGCCAGCAGCAACCGGGAGGACTATGGCTACACCTTC.